Each of the 14 T cell receptor beta chains below was sequenced from the same sample in a study of cytomegalovirus exposure and HLA in healthy donors. Both 60 Vbeta primers and 13 Jbeta primers went into the PCR. Clones were sequenced by immunoSEQ multiplex PCR, and TCRdb holds only the in-frame ones, with some missing. Of around 130,000 clones in the sample, 75% to 85% were seen once. The material sequenced was PBMCs. These TCRs come from a man aged 30 to 45 in good health and CMV-seronegative.

The chain links TRBV19 to TRBJ1-1, with a weak D call TRBD1 (6 bases). Germline V gene sequence: CDR1 LNHDA, CDR2 SQIVND (reference sequence). The length of the CDR3 is 13 residues. Trimming removed 9 bases from V and 6 bases from J, with 17 bases in between. Here the CDR3 reads CASLGHRGAEAFF. The CDR3, as DNA: TGTGCCAGCTTGGGACACCGGGGGGCTGAAGCTTTCTTT. Full variable domain (remainder filled in from reference TRBV19 and TRBJ1-1): DGGITQSPKYLFRKEGQNVTLSCEQNLNHDAMYWYRQDPGQGLRLIYYSQIVNDFQKGDIAEGYSVSREKKESFPLTVTSAQKNPTAFYLCASLGHRGAEAFFGQGTRLTVV.

J is TRBJ2-7 and V is TRBV10-1; D might be TRBD2 (6 bases). The CDR3 contains 14 residues. Germline loops: CDR1 WNHNN, CDR2 SYGVQD (reference sequence). Trimming shortened V by 2 bases and J by 2 bases, and 10 bases separated the two germline ends. The CDR3 loop reads CASSEGTGAYEQYF. The CDR3 DNA reads TGCGCCAGCAGTGAGGGGACTGGCGCCTACGAGCAGTACTTC.

This clone has more than one count but fewer than ten. This chain joins TRBV7-9 and TRBJ2-1, with 11 bases lining up with TRBD2. Germline V gives CDR1 SEHNR, CDR2 FQNEAQ (reference sequence). CDR3 size: 17 residues. The V segment lost 4 bases and the J segment 8 bases; nucleotides outside the gene matches: 13. CDR3 residues: CASSSLPLAGGVDEQFF. The CDR3 DNA is TGTGCCAGCAGCTCACTCCCTCTAGCGGGAGGAGTCGATGAGCAGTTCTTC.

The rearrangement joins TRBV27 to TRBJ2-7; 7 bases fit TRBD2. J was trimmed by 3 bases and V by 3 bases; bases with no gene match: 5. CDR3 length equals 14 residues. Germline values: CDR1 MNHEY, CDR2 SMNVEV (reference sequence). The CDR3, as DNA: TGTGCCAGCAGTTTGCGCGGGAGTATCTACGAGCAGTACTTC. Protein: CASSLRGSIYEQYF.

Turning to this clone: At one end, the junction sequence differs from germline, possibly due to a read error. CDR3 amino acids: CASSPGQYTGEPFF. The CDR3 bases are TGTGCCAGCAGCCCAGGACAGTACACCGGGGAGCCGTTTTTT. The rearrangement links TRBV7-9 to TRBJ2-2; maybe TRBD1 (6 bases). This CDR3 has 14 residues. CDR1 is SEHNR, CDR2 FQNEAQ, per germline (reference sequence).

The V call is TRBV11-2, the J call TRBJ2-1; 10 bases align to TRBD2. CDR3 size: 13 residues. V lost 9 bases to trimming and J lost 5 bases; unmatched junction nucleotides: 4. Per germline, CDR1 SGHAT and CDR2 FQNNGV. The DNA for the CDR3 is TGTGCCAGTAGGACTAGCGGTAACAATGAGCAGTTCTTC. Amino acid sequence: CASRTSGNNEQFF.

The chain employs TRBV10-1 and TRBJ1-1; D possibly corresponds to TRBD1 (6 bases). Trimming left V 6 bases short and J 3 bases short, with 11 bases between. This CDR3 contains 13 residues. Germline assignment: CDR1 WNHNN and CDR2 SYGVQD (reference sequence). The CDR3, as DNA: TGCGCCAGCAGGCCTAACAGGGACACTGAAGCTTTCTTT. It is translated as CASRPNRDTEAFF.

This clone has more than one count but fewer than ten. This sequence joins TRBV28 and TRBJ1-4, with D uncertain. CDR1 MDHEN and CDR2 SYDVKM come from the germline V gene. This CDR3 comprises 14 residues. Between the trimmed V and J ends, which lost 3 bases and 3 bases, there was a span of 8 bases. The DNA for the CDR3 is TGTGCCAGCAGTTTCAGGCTGGCTAATGAAAAACTGTTTTTT. It codes for CASSFRLANEKLFF.

The genes are TRBV5-1 and TRBJ1-2; TRBD1 might be the D (6 bases). V gave up 4 bases and J gave up 4 bases, with 14 bases separating them. The CDR3 contains 14 residues. Germline lookup yields CDR1 SGHRS and CDR2 YFSETQ. The CDR3 DNA is TGCGCCAGCAGCCCCACAGGGTTTGGCTATGGCTACACCTTC. Translation gives CASSPTGFGYGYTF.

The V and J genes are TRBV18 and TRBJ2-7; D unclear. The CDR3 has 13 amino acids. V was pared by 3 bases and J by 3 bases, with 9 bases between. The V gene's germline CDR1 is KGHSH and CDR2 LQKENI. CDR3 DNA sequence: TGTGCCAGCTCACCGAGCCAGGACTACGAGCAGTACTTC. Translating it yields CASSPSQDYEQYF.

The genes are TRBV7-9 and TRBJ1-4; maybe TRBD1 (5 bases). Germline CDR1 reads SEHNR; CDR2 reads FQNEAQ (reference sequence). This CDR3 contains 16 residues. V lost 5 bases to trimming and J lost 6 bases, with 19 bases between them. The CDR3 reads CASSLYVDSRDEKLFF. The CDR3 coding sequence is TGTGCCAGCAGCCTTTACGTTGACAGTCGTGATGAAAAACTGTTTTTT.

The gene calls are TRBV25-1 and TRBJ2-6, with 9 bases matching TRBD1. Germline values: CDR1 MGHDK, CDR2 SYGVNS. J was trimmed by 0 bases and V by 5 bases; bases with no gene match: 8. This CDR3 has 18 amino acids. CDR3 in amino acids: CASSYGQGFASGANVLTF. The CDR3 nucleotides read TGTGCCAGCAGTTACGGACAGGGGTTTGCCTCTGGGGCCAACGTCCTGACTTTC.

CDR3 coding DNA: TGTGCCAAAACTATCGACAGGGTGGGGAACACCGGGGAGCTGTTTTTT. It translates to CAKTIDRVGNTGELFF. The chain links TRBV2 to TRBJ2-2; 7 positions agree with TRBD1. Germline V gene data show CDR1 as SNHLY and CDR2 as FYNNEI. CDR3 length: 16 residues. With V trimmed by 10 bases and J by 1 base, 12 bases remained unmatched.

As for this clone: The germline gene is not matched at one end of the junction; a read error may be the cause. The chain joins TRBV27 to TRBJ2-7; a possible D gene is TRBD2 (5 bases). The germline gives CDR1 MNHEY, CDR2 SMNVEV (reference sequence). The CDR3 extends over 15 amino acids. The CDR3 DNA reads TGTGCCAGCAGTTTAATAATGGGAGTCTCCCACGAGCAGTACTTC. This translates into CASSLIMGVSHEQYF.